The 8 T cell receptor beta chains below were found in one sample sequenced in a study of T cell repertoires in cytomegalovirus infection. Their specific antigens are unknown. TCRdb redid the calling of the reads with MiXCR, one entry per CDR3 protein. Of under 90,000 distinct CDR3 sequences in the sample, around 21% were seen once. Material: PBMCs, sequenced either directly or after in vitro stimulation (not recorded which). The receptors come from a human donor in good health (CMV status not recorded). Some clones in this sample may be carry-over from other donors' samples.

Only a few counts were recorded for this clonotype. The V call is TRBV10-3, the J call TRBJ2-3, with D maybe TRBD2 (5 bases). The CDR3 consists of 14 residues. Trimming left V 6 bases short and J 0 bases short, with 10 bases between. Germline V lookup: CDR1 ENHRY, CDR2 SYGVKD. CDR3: CAIRPSPSTDTQYF. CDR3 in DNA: TGTGCCATCAGACCTAGCCCCAGCACAGATACGCAGTATTTT.

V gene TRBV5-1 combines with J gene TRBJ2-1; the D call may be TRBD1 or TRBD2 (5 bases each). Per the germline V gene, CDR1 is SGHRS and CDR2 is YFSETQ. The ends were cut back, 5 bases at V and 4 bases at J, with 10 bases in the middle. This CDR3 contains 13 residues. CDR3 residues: CASRRWGYNEQFF. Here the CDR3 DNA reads TGCGCCAGCAGAAGGTGGGGGTACAATGAGCAGTTCTTC.

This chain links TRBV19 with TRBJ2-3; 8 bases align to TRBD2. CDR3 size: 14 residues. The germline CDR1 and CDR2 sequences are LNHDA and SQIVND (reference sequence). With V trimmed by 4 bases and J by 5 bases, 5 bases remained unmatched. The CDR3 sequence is CASSTGGPVDTQYF. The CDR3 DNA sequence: TGTGCCAGTAGTACGGGAGGGCCTGTAGATACGCAGTATTTT.

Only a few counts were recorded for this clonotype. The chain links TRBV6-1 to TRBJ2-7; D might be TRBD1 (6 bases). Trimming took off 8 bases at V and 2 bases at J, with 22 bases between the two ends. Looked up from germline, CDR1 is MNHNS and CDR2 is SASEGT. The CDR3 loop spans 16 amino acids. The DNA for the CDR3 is TGTGCCAGCTCTGCGCCATCCGGGACACTCACCTACGAGCAGTACTTC. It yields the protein CASSAPSGTLTYEQYF.

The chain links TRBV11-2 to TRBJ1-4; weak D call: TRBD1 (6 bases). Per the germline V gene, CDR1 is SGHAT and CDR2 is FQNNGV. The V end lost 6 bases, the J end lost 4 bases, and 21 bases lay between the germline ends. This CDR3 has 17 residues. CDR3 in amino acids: CASRVTRSRTVNEKLFF. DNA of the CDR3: TGTGCCAGCAGGGTAACCAGAAGTCGGACAGTTAATGAAAAACTGTTTTTT.

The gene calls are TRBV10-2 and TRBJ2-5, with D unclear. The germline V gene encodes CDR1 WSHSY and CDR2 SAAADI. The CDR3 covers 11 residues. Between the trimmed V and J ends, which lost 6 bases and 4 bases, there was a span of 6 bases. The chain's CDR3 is CASSGGETQYF. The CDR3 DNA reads TGCGCCAGCAGCGGCGGAGAGACCCAGTACTTC.

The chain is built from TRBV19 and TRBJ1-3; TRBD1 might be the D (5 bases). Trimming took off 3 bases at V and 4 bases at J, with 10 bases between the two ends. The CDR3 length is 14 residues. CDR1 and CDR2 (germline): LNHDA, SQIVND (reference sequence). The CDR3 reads CASSMAGIGNTIYF. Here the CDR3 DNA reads TGTGCCAGTAGTATGGCAGGGATCGGAAACACCATATATTTT.

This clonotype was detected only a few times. The CDR3 region is CASRSGGEGYNEQFF. The CDR3 bases are TGTGCCAGCCGATCAGGGGGAGAGGGGTACAATGAGCAGTTCTTC. The rearrangement uses TRBV9 and TRBJ2-1; 7 nucleotides match TRBD1. This CDR3 spans 15 amino acids. Germline lookup yields CDR1 SGDLS and CDR2 YYNGEE. Unmatched junction bases numbered 11, after V lost 7 bases and J lost 4 bases.